The rows below give T cell receptor beta chains drawn from one sample of a study of T-cell reconstitution after alpha-beta-depleted transplantation in children. TCRdb recomputed calls from the PCR reads with MiXCR, one row per CDR3 protein. The table lists a few hundred thousand distinct CDR3 sequences, over 10% of them singletons. The source material was PBMCs, mostly from graft donor cells, sampled 360 days after TCRalphabeta/CD19-depleted stem cell transplant. All receptors derive from a male patient aged 10 to 17 who had a stem cell transplant for acute myeloid leukemia, so the T cells may come from the graft donor. The CDR3 runs from the conserved cysteine through the conserved F or W. A D gene is named only where the DNA matches it firmly. Clone size is not always given. Where it is, it says once, few, many or a class for expanded clones.

J | size | D | V | CDR3 | DNA
TRBJ2-7 | . | . | TRBV9 | CASSVGGNPYEQYF | TGTGCCAGCAGCGTCGGCGGTAATCCCTACGAGCAGTACTTC
TRBJ2-5 | . | . | TRBV3-1 | CASSAAAIETQYF | TGTGCCAGCAGCGCCGCCGCGATAGAGACCCAGTACTTC
TRBJ2-1 | . | TRBD2 | TRBV28 | CASNELKRDSYNEQFF | TGTGCCAGCAACGAACTTAAGCGGGACTCGTACAATGAGCAGTTCTTC
TRBJ2-5 | few | . | TRBV28 | CAVESETQYF | TGTGCCGTAGAGTCAGAGACCCAGTACTTC
TRBJ2-3 | . | TRBD2 | TRBV9 | CASSVSPLAGSPHTDTQYF | TGTGCCAGCAGCGTATCTCCCTTAGCGGGGAGCCCCCACACAGATACGCAGTATTTT
TRBJ2-5 | few | . | TRBV29-1 | CSVVRGSTYQETQYF | TGCAGCGTTGTCAGGGGCTCAACGTACCAAGAGACCCAGTACTTC
TRBJ2-1 | . | TRBD2 | TRBV20-1 | CSARGGLAGNHEQFF | TGCAGTGCTAGAGGGGGACTAGCGGGAAACCATGAGCAGTTCTTC
TRBJ2-1 | many | TRBD1 | TRBV27 | CASTYDRVKVNEQFF | TGTGCCAGCACCTACGACAGGGTGAAGGTAAATGAGCAGTTCTTC
TRBJ2-7 | many | . | TRBV29-1 | CSVARGYEQYF | TGCAGCGTCGCCCGAGGCTACGAGCAGTACTTC
TRBJ2-5 | few | TRBD2 | TRBV28 | CASTTPLGLAQETQYF | TGTGCCAGCACCACCCCCTTAGGACTAGCGCAAGAGACCCAGTACTTC
TRBJ2-2 | few | . | TRBV19 | CASSIVKAVGELFF | TGTGCCAGTAGTATCGTGAAGGCGGTCGGGGAGCTGTTTTTT
TRBJ2-5 | many | . | TRBV29-1 | CSVESDLQETQYF | TGCAGCGTTGAATCAGACCTCCAAGAGACCCAGTACTTC
TRBJ2-3 | many | TRBD1 | TRBV4-2 | CASSQDAGGSTDTQYF | TGTGCCAGCAGCCAAGACGCAGGGGGCTCCACAGATACGCAGTATTTT
TRBJ1-6 | many | . | TRBV12-3/TRBV12-4 | CASSWEGDSPLHF | TGTGCCAGCAGTTGGGAAGGAGATTCACCCCTCCACTTT
TRBJ1-1 | few | . | TRBV5-5 | CASTLNTVVAFF | TGTGCCAGCACCTTGAACACGGTCGTAGCTTTCTTT
TRBJ1-2 | many | . | TRBV6-5 | CASSYSLSNYGYTF | TGTGCCAGCAGTTACTCGTTATCTAACTATGGCTACACCTTC
TRBJ2-1 | . | . | TRBV7-3 | CASSLSHPGLGGGPYNEQFF | TGTGCCAGCAGCTTAAGCCACCCCGGTTTAGGTGGAGGCCCCTACAATGAGCAGTTCTTC
TRBJ1-1 | few | . | TRBV10-3 | CAISESHLLYTEAFF | TGTGCCATCAGTGAGTCCCACTTGTTGTACACTGAAGCTTTCTTT
TRBJ2-7 | many | TRBD1 | TRBV28 | CASSRNRGPYEQYF | TGTGCCAGCAGCCGAAACAGGGGGCCCTACGAGCAGTACTTC
TRBJ2-5 | . | TRBD2 | TRBV28 | CASSPGGLAESGRTQYF | TGTGCCAGCAGTCCAGGGGGACTAGCGGAGTCGGGGAGGACCCAGTACTTC
TRBJ1-5 | . | . | TRBV7-2 | CASSLGGPQPQHF | TGTGCCAGCAGCTTAGGGGGGCCCCAGCCCCAGCATTTT
TRBJ2-2 | few | TRBD1 | TRBV4-1 | CASSQVDRGDTGELFF | TGCGCCAGCAGCCAAGTAGACAGGGGGGACACCGGGGAGCTGTTTTTT